What follows are 30 T cell receptor beta chains derived from one specimen sequenced in a study of shared clonotypes between healthy human individuals. Method: immunoSEQ multiplex PCR; TCRdb's copy keeps in-frame clones and lacks some. The data contain about 1.1 million clones, 75% to 80% of them singletons. Sequenced: memory CD4+ T cells from PBMCs. The subset here: CD45RA-negative fraction. These receptors were obtained from a man between 18 and 29 years old in good health. Some clones in this sample may be carry-over from other donors' samples.

The chain joins TRBV6-6 to TRBJ1-3; D not certain. The CDR3 is 16 residues long. The V end lost 2 bases, the J end lost 0 bases, and 11 bases lay between the germline ends. The germline V gene has CDR1 MNHNY and CDR2 SVGAGI (reference sequence). The CDR3 spells CASSYGGSGSGNTIYF. Here the CDR3 DNA reads TGTGCCAGCAGTTACGGCGGGAGCGGCTCTGGAAACACCATATATTTT.

The J gene is TRBJ2-2, the V gene TRBV5-6, with TRBD1 matching 7 bases. Trimming took 1 base from V and 8 from J; bases not matched to a gene: 2. Germline assignment: CDR1 SGHDT and CDR2 YYEEEE. This CDR3 is 13 amino acids long. The CDR3 region is CASSLNRGGELFF. DNA for the CDR3: TGTGCCAGCAGCTTGAACAGGGGAGGGGAGCTGTTTTTT. Supplemented by reference TRBV5-6 and TRBJ2-2, the full variable domain reads DAGVTQSPTHLIKTRGQQVTLRCSPKSGHDTVSWYQQALGQGPQFIFQYYEEEERQRGNFPDRFSGHQFPNYSSELNVNALLLGDSALYLCASSLNRGGELFFGEGSRLTVL.

V gene TRBV7-2 combines with J gene TRBJ1-4; tentative D call: TRBD1 (5 bases). Germline V gives CDR1 SGHTA, CDR2 FQGNSA. This CDR3 is 15 amino acids long. V was cut by 6 bases and J by 0 bases, with 11 bases left in between. CDR3 loop: CASRGGVATNEKLFF. CDR3 nucleotides: TGTGCCAGCAGGGGAGGGGTTGCAACTAATGAAAAACTGTTTTTT.

The chain uses TRBV4-1 and TRBJ2-4, with D possibly being TRBD1 or TRBD2 (5 bases each). The V gene's germline CDR1 is MGHRA and CDR2 YSYEKL. The V and J ends lost 0 bases and 6 bases respectively, with 21 bases between them. The CDR3 contains 18 residues. The CDR3 reads CASSQDTDGNQGRNIQYF. The CDR3 DNA follows: TGCGCCAGCAGCCAAGACACGGACGGGAACCAGGGCAGAAACATTCAGTACTTC.

J is TRBJ2-7 and V is TRBV6-1, with D unresolved. The CDR3 sequence is 11 residues long. Trimming shortened V by 3 bases and J by 6 bases, and 6 bases separated the two germline ends. Germline V lookup: CDR1 MNHNS, CDR2 SASEGT. The CDR3 DNA reads TGTGCCAGCAGTGACGTGGGCGAGCAGTACTTC. Translated: CASSDVGEQYF.

V gene TRBV7-2 combines with J gene TRBJ2-1; tentative D call: TRBD2 (6 bases). The germline V and J ends were trimmed by 2 bases and 5 bases, with 19 bases remaining between them. The CDR3 length is 17 residues. The germline gives CDR1 SGHTA, CDR2 FQGNSA. The CDR3 DNA is TGTGCCAGCAGCTTATATGGGTCTGGGGCTAGCGACAATGAGCAGTTCTTC. Protein sequence: CASSLYGSGASDNEQFF.

The chain couples TRBV4-1 to TRBJ2-3; 14 bases map to TRBD2. The CDR3 extends over 17 amino acids. The germline V gene encodes CDR1 MGHRA and CDR2 YSYEKL. J was trimmed by 6 bases and V by 2 bases; bases with no gene match: 7. CDR3 nucleotides: TGCGCCAGCAGCCAAAAACCGGGACTAGCGGGAGAGGATACGCAGTATTTT. Translating it yields CASSQKPGLAGEDTQYF.

This clone has a handful of counts. The chain is built from TRBV30 and TRBJ1-1; D call uncertain. Trimming pared 1 base from V and 1 base from J, leaving 7 bases between. Germline V gives CDR1 GTSNPN, CDR2 SVGIG (reference sequence). The CDR3 loop spans 13 amino acids. The CDR3 loop reads CAWSEDRNTEAFF. CDR3 nucleotides: TGTGCCTGGAGTGAAGATAGGAACACTGAAGCTTTCTTT.

This chain connects TRBV11-2 to TRBJ2-2; no clear D gene. The CDR3 is 15 amino acids. Germline CDR1 SGHAT, CDR2 FQNNGV. The V gene lost 1 base and the J gene lost 7 bases, with 13 bases spanning the gap. This chain's CDR3 is CASSLGAHRGGELFF. The CDR3 coding sequence is TGTGCCAGCAGCTTAGGTGCCCACCGTGGCGGGGAGCTGTTTTTT.

This clone was found a few times. The chain combines TRBV6-1 with TRBJ1-1, with D tentatively TRBD1 (5 bases). This CDR3 has 14 residues. The V end was cut by 8 bases, the J end by 0 bases, with 13 bases between. Germline V gene sequence: CDR1 MNHNS, CDR2 SASEGT. Here the CDR3 reads CASDRSFMNTEAFF. CDR3 nucleotide sequence: TGTGCCAGCGACAGATCCTTTATGAACACTGAAGCTTTCTTT.

The chain links TRBV5-1 to TRBJ1-5, with TRBD1 matching 10 bases. This CDR3 comprises 15 residues. CDR1 is SGHRS, CDR2 YFSETQ, per germline. J lost 7 bases, V lost 4 bases, and 8 bases had no gene match. The CDR3 spells CASSETGGSGQPQHF. The CDR3 DNA reads as TGCGCCAGCAGCGAGACAGGGGGCTCGGGACAGCCCCAGCATTTT.

This clone has just a few counts. This chain's CDR3 is CASSMGQHYEQYF. Here the CDR3 DNA reads TGTGCCAGTAGTATGGGGCAGCACTACGAGCAGTACTTC. The chain joins TRBV19 to TRBJ2-7; D may be TRBD1 (5 bases). The germline V gene has CDR1 LNHDA and CDR2 SQIVND (reference sequence). The V gene lost 3 bases and the J gene lost 3 bases, with 9 bases spanning the gap. CDR3 length equals 13 residues.

A note on this clone: Within the sample, other DNA sequences also encode this same CDR3. The chain employs TRBV9 and TRBJ2-5; 9 bases match TRBD1. Germline V lookup: CDR1 SGDLS, CDR2 YYNGEE. Trimming cost V 4 bases and J 4 bases; bases outside gene matches: 8. This CDR3 spans 15 amino acids. CDR3 sequence reads: CASSLRTGARETQYF. For the CDR3, the DNA is TGTGCCAGCAGCCTTAGGACAGGGGCGAGAGAGACCCAGTACTTC. Full variable domain (missing parts from reference TRBV9 and TRBJ2-5): DSGVTQTPKHLITATGQRVTLRCSPRSGDLSVYWYQQSLDQGLQFLIQYYNGEERAKGNILERFSAQQFPDLHSELNLSSLELGDSALYFCASSLRTGARETQYFGPGTRLLVL.

About this clone itself: This specimen includes other DNA sequences encoding the same CDR3. This sequence joins TRBV15 and TRBJ2-3; no firm D call. V was cut by 1 base and J by 1 base, with 3 bases left in between. This CDR3 spans 13 amino acids. CDR1 and CDR2 (germline): LNHNV, YYDKDF (reference sequence). The CDR3 loop reads CATSRGGTDTQYF. The CDR3 DNA sequence: TGTGCCACCAGCAGAGGAGGCACAGATACGCAGTATTTT.

The V call is TRBV5-8, the J call TRBJ2-7, with D perhaps assigned TRBD1 or TRBD2 (5 bases each). V lost 5 bases to trimming and J lost 7 bases, with 19 bases between them. CDR1 is SGHTS and CDR2 is YDEGEE in the germline V gene. The CDR3 spans 14 residues. The chain's CDR3 is CASSLPGPGGEQYF. The CDR3 nucleotides read TGTGCCAGCAGTCTTCCGGGGCCCGGCGGAGAGCAGTACTTC.

This clone appeared once. The chain employs TRBV5-1 and TRBJ2-1, with D perhaps TRBD2 (6 bases). From germline, CDR1 is SGHRS and CDR2 YFSETQ. Trimming removed 4 bases from V and 4 bases from J, with 15 bases in between. The CDR3 has 15 residues. CDR3 coding DNA: TGCGCCAGCAGCCTCCCGGTAGCGGATTACAATGAGCAGTTCTTC. Its translation is CASSLPVADYNEQFF.

This clone came up a few times. This rearrangement joins TRBV11-2 to TRBJ2-5, with unresolved D. Germline V lookup: CDR1 SGHAT, CDR2 FQNNGV. V lost 5 bases and J 5 bases, leaving 12 bases between the germline ends. This CDR3 has 13 residues. CDR3 sequence: CASSPTGSETQYF. The CDR3 region has the DNA TGTGCCAGCAGCCCGACGGGTTCGGAGACCCAGTACTTC. The variable domain in full, with the rest retrieved from reference TRBV11-2 and TRBJ2-5, is EAGVAQSPRYKIIEKRQSVAFWCNPISGHATLYWYQQILGQGPKLLIQFQNNGVVDDSQLPKDRFSAERLKGVDSTLKIQPAKLEDSAVYLCASSPTGSETQYFGPGTRLLVL.

The gene calls are TRBV18 and TRBJ1-4; 7 bases agree with TRBD1. The germline V gene has CDR1 KGHSH and CDR2 LQKENI. Trimming at V came to 2 bases and at J to 0 bases, leaving 9 bases not matched to a gene. The CDR3 extends over 18 amino acids. CDR3 sequence (DNA): TGTGCCAGCTCACCATTTCCGGGACAGTCTGCAACTAATGAAAAACTGTTTTTT. Protein: CASSPFPGQSATNEKLFF.

The chain has TRBV6-6 and TRBJ1-1, with a tentative D call TRBD1 (5 bases). Per germline, CDR1 MNHNY and CDR2 SVGAGI (reference sequence). The CDR3 is made up of 14 amino acids. Trimming pared 6 bases from V and 8 bases from J, leaving 19 bases between. CDR3 DNA: TGTGCCAGCAGCCCCACGTGGCAGGGACCAGAAGCTTTCTTT. It translates to CASSPTWQGPEAFF.

In its sample, this clone was seen a few times. The rearrangement uses TRBV4-2 and TRBJ2-7, with 7 bases matching TRBD1. Germline V CDR1 and CDR2: LGHNA, YNFKEQ. Trimming removed 1 base from V and 1 base from J; junction bases left unmatched: 7. This CDR3 region has 16 residues. CDR3: CASSQGQGYGSYEQYF. Here the CDR3 DNA reads TGTGCCAGCAGCCAAGGACAGGGATATGGGTCCTACGAGCAGTACTTC.

Concerning this clone: A much larger clone lies a single base off, so this may be a read error. This sequence joins TRBV28 and TRBJ1-1, with 8 bases aligning to TRBD1. This CDR3 comprises 13 residues. The germline V gene encodes CDR1 MDHEN and CDR2 SYDVKM. Trimming removed 7 bases from V and 1 base from J; junction bases left unmatched: 2. The chain's CDR3 is CASKGQGNTEAFF. As DNA, the CDR3 is TGTGCCAGCAAAGGACAGGGGAACACTGAAGCTTTCTTT.

The sample holds a few counts of this clone. The chain carries TRBV27 and TRBJ1-1; D might be TRBD1 (6 bases). V dropped 7 bases and J dropped 7 bases, with 19 bases sitting between them. Germline CDR1 is MNHEY and CDR2 is SMNVEV (reference sequence). This CDR3 contains 14 residues. The CDR3, as DNA: TGTGCCAGCATCCCCAACACTGGAGGGGGTGAAGCTTTCTTT. Its translation: CASIPNTGGGEAFF.

This clone was observed a few times. The J gene is TRBJ1-1, the V gene TRBV5-6; no definite D call. The CDR3 totals 13 residues. Germline loops: CDR1 SGHDT, CDR2 YYEEEE. Deletions cut 2 bases from V and 5 bases from J, with 10 bases between. In DNA form, the CDR3 reads TGTGCCAGCAGCTTCCAAGCGGGGACTGAAGCTTTCTTT. Encoded protein: CASSFQAGTEAFF.

This clone was picked up one time. The rearrangement joins TRBV6-5 to TRBJ1-2; D ambiguous. The germline V and J ends were trimmed by 2 bases and 4 bases, with 14 bases remaining between them. The CDR3 is 15 residues long. The germline CDR1 and CDR2 sequences are MNHEY and SVGAGI. CDR3 coding DNA: TGTGCCAGCAGTTACGGCGTCCTCGGTAGCTATGGCTACACCTTC. It yields the protein CASSYGVLGSYGYTF.

The gene calls are TRBV28 and TRBJ2-6, with D perhaps given as TRBD1 or TRBD2 (5 bases each). CDR3 length equals 15 residues. V lost 3 bases and J lost 2, with 8 bases in between. Germline lookup yields CDR1 MDHEN and CDR2 SYDVKM. The DNA of the CDR3 is TGTGCCAGCAGTTTTGGGGACGCTGGGGCCAACGTCCTGACTTTC. This translates into CASSFGDAGANVLTF.

The V gene is TRBV27, the J gene TRBJ2-3; TRBD1 agrees at 9 bases. CDR3 size: 14 residues. Germline V gives CDR1 MNHEY, CDR2 SMNVEV (reference sequence). V lost 4 bases and J lost 1; bases outside the gene matches: 0. As DNA, the CDR3 is TGTGCCAGCAGTTGGACAGGGGGCACAGATACGCAGTATTTT. It specifies CASSWTGGTDTQYF.

This clone was found a few times. V is TRBV5-4 and J is TRBJ2-3; 16 bases are a match to TRBD2. V shed 4 bases, J shed 5 bases, and the junction held 16 bases outside the gene matches. Germline loops: CDR1 SGHNT, CDR2 YYREEE (reference sequence). This CDR3 comprises 20 residues. This chain's CDR3 is CASSPKPGTSGRASIDTQYF. The CDR3 bases are TGTGCCAGCAGCCCAAAACCCGGGACTAGCGGGAGGGCCTCTATAGATACGCAGTATTTT.

The CDR3 DNA sequence: TGTGCCATCTCCCAGGATCATCGAGTCGGCTATGGCTACACCTTC. This gives the protein CAISQDHRVGYGYTF. The chain uses TRBV19 and TRBJ1-2, with no clear D. V gave up 10 bases and J gave up 4 bases, with 22 bases separating them. The CDR3 totals 15 residues. Germline loops: CDR1 LNHDA, CDR2 SQIVND (reference sequence). The entire variable domain, with the rest obtained from reference TRBV19 and TRBJ1-2, is as follows: DGGITQSPKYLFRKEGQNVTLSCEQNLNHDAMYWYRQDPGQGLRLIYYSQIVNDFQKGDIAEGYSVSREKKESFPLTVTSAQKNPTAFYLCAISQDHRVGYGYTFGSGTRLTVV.

This chain joins TRBV29-1 and TRBJ1-1; D is uncertain. There are 14 residues in the CDR3. Trimming removed 6 bases at V and 1 base at J, with 15 bases between. From germline, CDR1 is SQVTM and CDR2 ANQGSEA. The CDR3 loop is CSVAGRTENTEAFF. The CDR3 DNA follows: TGCAGCGTGGCGGGTCGTACAGAGAACACTGAAGCTTTCTTT.

The chain couples TRBV2 to TRBJ2-5; 7 nucleotides agree with TRBD1. Germline V gene sequence: CDR1 SNHLY, CDR2 FYNNEI. After removal of 7 bases from V and 5 bases from J, the junction contained 7 bases not matched to a gene. The CDR3 contains 13 residues. The CDR3 region is CASIRQGYETQYF. The DNA for the CDR3 is TGTGCCAGCATACGACAGGGTTATGAGACCCAGTACTTC. Filled out from reference TRBV2 and TRBJ2-5, the complete variable domain reads EPEVTQTPSHQVTQMGQEVILRCVPISNHLYFYWYRQILGQKVEFLVSFYNNEISEKSEIFDDQFSVERPDGSNFTLKIRSTKLEDSAMYFCASIRQGYETQYFGPGTRLLVL.